The 20 T cell receptor beta chains listed next were all sequenced from one sample in a study of blood T cell repertoires in COVID-19. Sequenced by immunoSEQ multiplex PCR; TCRdb stores in-frame clones only, minus some. The table shows 210,000 or so clones, with around 90% occurring only once. Input material: PBMCs or T cells enriched from blood (not recorded which). These receptors all stem from a woman in her 30s who had been exposed to COVID-19.

This sequence joins TRBV29-1 and TRBJ2-1; 8 positions agree with TRBD2. The CDR3 runs 13 residues. V shed 4 bases and J 6 bases; nucleotides not matched to a gene: 5. Per the germline V gene, CDR1 is SQVTM and CDR2 is ANQGSEA. The CDR3 sequence is CSVGGLVTNEQFF. CDR3 DNA: TGCAGCGTTGGGGGACTAGTGACCAATGAGCAGTTCTTC.

The chain recombines TRBV28 with TRBJ2-3; possible D gene TRBD2, 6 bases. V was pared by 6 bases and J by 2 bases, with 12 bases between. The CDR3 has 14 amino acids. The V gene's germline CDR1 is MDHEN and CDR2 SYDVKM. The CDR3 loop reads CASREAGPTDTQYF. The CDR3 DNA sequence: TGTGCCAGCAGAGAAGCGGGCCCCACAGATACGCAGTATTTT.

This sequence joins TRBV4-2 and TRBJ1-2, with 7 bases that match TRBD1. Germline V gene lookup returns CDR1 LGHNA and CDR2 YNFKEQ. The J segment lost 6 bases and the V segment lost 4 bases, leaving 14 bases of the junction unmatched. CDR3 size: 16 residues. The DNA of the CDR3 is TGTGCCAGCAGCCCAACCCCCAGGGGGAGAGGTAATGGCTACACCTTC. It is translated as CASSPTPRGRGNGYTF.

The chain carries TRBV10-3 and TRBJ2-1; 11 bases are a match to TRBD2. J was trimmed by 4 bases and V by 4 bases; bases with no gene match: 3. CDR3 length equals 15 residues. The V gene's germline CDR1 is ENHRY and CDR2 SYGVKD. The chain's CDR3 is CAISVGTSGYNEQFF. As DNA, the CDR3 is TGTGCCATCAGTGTCGGGACTAGCGGATACAATGAGCAGTTCTTC.

The rearrangement links TRBV20-1 to TRBJ2-5; 7 nucleotides match TRBD1. This CDR3 contains 13 residues. Trimming at V came to 3 bases and at J to 1 base, leaving 2 bases not matched to a gene. Germline V lookup: CDR1 DFQATT, CDR2 SNEGSKA (reference sequence). DNA of the CDR3: TGCAGTGCTAGTTACAGGGGCCAAGAGACCCAGTACTTC. It codes for CSASYRGQETQYF.

The gene calls are TRBV14 and TRBJ2-7; no definite D call. V was shortened by 4 bases and J by 0 bases, with 7 bases between the two germline ends. Per the germline V gene, CDR1 is SGHDN and CDR2 is FVKESK. The CDR3 has 13 amino acids. This chain's CDR3 is CASSPPSSYEQYF. In nucleotides, the CDR3 is TGTGCCAGCAGCCCCCCTAGCTCCTACGAGCAGTACTTC.

CDR3 region: CASNRSGGRLGETQYF. DNA for the CDR3: TGTGCCAGCAATCGATCGGGAGGAAGGTTAGGTGAGACCCAGTACTTC. The rearrangement joins TRBV6-6 to TRBJ2-5, with 7 bases aligning to TRBD2. The V gene end was trimmed by 7 bases and the J gene end by 5 bases; junction bases not matched to a gene: 16. The CDR3 runs 16 residues. Germline V lookup: CDR1 MNHNY, CDR2 SVGAGI (reference sequence).

The V gene is TRBV9, the J gene TRBJ1-2, with TRBD1 matching over 7 bases. The CDR3 consists of 14 residues. The J segment lost 3 bases and the V segment lost 4 bases, leaving 6 bases of the junction unmatched. Germline V CDR1 and CDR2: SGDLS, YYNGEE. The CDR3 is CASSPGQADYGYTF. CDR3 in DNA: TGTGCCAGCAGCCCCGGACAGGCGGACTATGGCTACACCTTC.

The gene calls are TRBV30 and TRBJ1-2; TRBD1 might be the D (5 bases). From germline, CDR1 is GTSNPN and CDR2 SVGIG (reference sequence). The germline V and J ends were trimmed by 3 bases and 4 bases, with 18 bases remaining between them. CDR3 length equals 15 residues. The CDR3 DNA sequence: TGTGCCTGGAGCCGCTTCGGGGCTAGCGGCTATGGCTACACCTTC. It encodes CAWSRFGASGYGYTF.

The chain employs TRBV5-4 and TRBJ1-1, with TRBD1 identical over 8 bases. V shed 3 bases and J 0 bases; nucleotides not matched to a gene: 1. Germline V gene sequence: CDR1 SGHNT, CDR2 YYREEE (reference sequence). The CDR3 spans 14 residues. Here the CDR3 DNA reads TGTGCCAGCAGCTCGGACAGGGTGAACACTGAAGCTTTCTTT. It specifies CASSSDRVNTEAFF. Full variable domain (remainder filled in from reference TRBV5-4 and TRBJ1-1): ETGVTQSPTHLIKTRGQQVTLRCSSQSGHNTVSWYQQALGQGPQFIFQYYREEENGRGNFPPRFSGLQFPNYSSELNVNALELDDSALYLCASSSDRVNTEAFFGQGTRLTVV.

The rearrangement links TRBV28 to TRBJ1-5; TRBD1 matches 7 bases. The CDR3 extends over 16 amino acids. Trimming at V came to 6 bases and at J to 10 bases, leaving 18 bases not matched to a gene. CDR1 is MDHEN, CDR2 SYDVKM, per germline. The DNA for the CDR3 is TGTGCCAGCAGACCGCGGAGCCCCCAGGGGGAACCACCCCAGCATTTT. Its protein product is CASRPRSPQGEPPQHF.

The CDR3 nucleotides read TGTGCCAGCACCGGAGGGGGGGTAGGGACCCAGTACTTC. Translated, it gives CASTGGGVGTQYF. The chain joins TRBV6-5 to TRBJ2-5; perhaps TRBD2 as D (7 bases). Trimming shortened V by 7 bases and J by 7 bases, and 16 bases separated the two germline ends. The CDR3 totals 13 residues. Per the germline V gene, CDR1 is MNHEY and CDR2 is SVGAGI.

The chain joins TRBV10-3 to TRBJ2-1; 8 nucleotides agree with TRBD1. The junction had 7 bases not matched to a gene; V was cut back by 7 bases and J by 8 bases. Looked up from germline, CDR1 is ENHRY and CDR2 is SYGVKD. The CDR3 loop spans 13 amino acids. The chain's CDR3 is CAITTDRGDEQFF. CDR3 nucleotides: TGTGCCATCACCACCGACAGGGGCGATGAGCAGTTCTTC.

This sequence joins TRBV10-3 and TRBJ1-3; D uncertain. CDR1 and CDR2 from the germline V gene are ENHRY and SYGVKD. Trimming left V 0 bases short and J 8 bases short, with 8 bases between. CDR3 length: 13 amino acids. In nucleotides, the CDR3 is TGTGCCATCAGTGAGTCAGGAGGGTACACCATATATTTT. Encoded protein: CAISESGGYTIYF.

V and J are TRBV7-6 and TRBJ2-3, with 7 bases fitting TRBD2. Germline V gives CDR1 SGHVS, CDR2 FNYEAQ. The CDR3 is 16 residues long. V dropped 5 bases and J dropped 2; count of bases not matched to a gene: 10. The CDR3 DNA follows: TGTGCCAGCAGCCCGGGAGCGGGATCCCCCACAGATACGCAGTATTTT. This translates into CASSPGAGSPTDTQYF.

DNA of the CDR3: TGCAGCGGATGGGACAGCGATCAAGATGGCTACACCTTC. This translates into CSGWDSDQDGYTF. The V gene is TRBV29-1, the J gene TRBJ1-2, with 7 bases fitting TRBD1. Germline lookup yields CDR1 SQVTM and CDR2 ANQGSEA. CDR3 size: 13 residues. V trimming: 7 bases; J trimming: 6 bases; junction bases outside the gene matches: 11. The variable domain in full, completed from reference TRBV29-1 and TRBJ1-2, reads SAVISQKPSRDICQRGTSLTIQCQVDSQVTMMFWYRQQPGQSLTLIATANQGSEATYESGFVIDKFPISRPNLTFSTLTVSNMSPEDSSIYLCSGWDSDQDGYTFGSGTRLTVV.

The chain has TRBV19 and TRBJ1-2; D gene uncertain. The CDR3 is 12 amino acids. The germline V gene encodes CDR1 LNHDA and CDR2 SQIVND (reference sequence). V was pared by 6 bases and J by 2 bases, with 7 bases between. In DNA, the CDR3 is TGTGCCAGTAGCATAACAAACTATGGCTACACCTTC. Translated: CASSITNYGYTF.

The sample holds one count of this clone. The gene calls are TRBV25-1 and TRBJ2-1, with D possibly being TRBD2 (5 bases). CDR3 length: 15 residues. CDR1 MGHDK and CDR2 SYGVNS come from the germline V gene. V gave up 3 bases and J gave up 5 bases, with 14 bases separating them. CDR3 DNA sequence: TGTGCCAGCAGTGAGCCAGGACTGTCACACAATGAGCAGTTCTTC. This translates into CASSEPGLSHNEQFF. Drawing the rest from reference TRBV25-1 and TRBJ2-1, the complete variable domain is EADIYQTPRYLVIGTGKKITLECSQTMGHDKMYWYQQDPGMELHLIHYSYGVNSTEKGDLSSESTVSRIRTEHFPLTLESARPSHTSQYLCASSEPGLSHNEQFFGPGTRLTVL.

The genes are TRBV28 and TRBJ1-2; TRBD1 matches at 7 bases. Germline V gives CDR1 MDHEN, CDR2 SYDVKM. This CDR3 comprises 17 residues. Trimming cost V 3 bases and J 5 bases; bases outside gene matches: 15. CDR3 region: CASSLGIYRGAFYGYTF. The DNA for the CDR3 is TGTGCCAGCAGTTTGGGGATTTACAGGGGAGCATTTTATGGCTACACCTTC.

CDR3 nucleotides: TGTGCCTGGAGTTACGGGTACAACTATGGCTACACCTTC. Translated, it gives CAWSYGYNYGYTF. The chain recombines TRBV30 with TRBJ1-2; D is uncertain. This CDR3 region has 13 residues. V gave up 2 bases and J gave up 2 bases, with 9 bases separating them. The germline CDR1 and CDR2 sequences are GTSNPN and SVGIG (reference sequence). Using reference TRBV30 and TRBJ1-2 for the parts outside the CDR3, the full variable domain is SQTIHQWPATLVQPVGSPLSLECTVEGTSNPNLYWYRQAAGRGLQLLFYSVGIGQISSEVPQNLSASRPQDRQFILSSKKLLLSDSGFYLCAWSYGYNYGYTFGSGTRLTVV.